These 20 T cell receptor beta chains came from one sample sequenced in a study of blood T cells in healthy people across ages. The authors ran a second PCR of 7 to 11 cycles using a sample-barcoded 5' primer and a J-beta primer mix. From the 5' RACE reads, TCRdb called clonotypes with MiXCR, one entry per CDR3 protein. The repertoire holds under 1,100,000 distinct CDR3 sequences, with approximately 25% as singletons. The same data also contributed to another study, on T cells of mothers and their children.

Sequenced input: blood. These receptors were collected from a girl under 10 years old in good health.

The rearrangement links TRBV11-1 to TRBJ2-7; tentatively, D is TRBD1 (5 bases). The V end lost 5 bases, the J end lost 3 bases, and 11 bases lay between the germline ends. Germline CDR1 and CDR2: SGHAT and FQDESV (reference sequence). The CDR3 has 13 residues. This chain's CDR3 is CASSPSTDYEQYF. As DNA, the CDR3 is TGTGCCAGCAGCCCCTCGACAGACTACGAGCAGTACTTC.

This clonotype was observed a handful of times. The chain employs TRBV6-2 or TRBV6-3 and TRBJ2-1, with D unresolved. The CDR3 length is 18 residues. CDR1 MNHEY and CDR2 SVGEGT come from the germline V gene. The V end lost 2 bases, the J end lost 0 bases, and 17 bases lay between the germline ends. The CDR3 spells CASSYVSKRPSSYNEQFF. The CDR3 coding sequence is TGTGCCAGCAGTTACGTCTCAAAGCGCCCAAGCTCCTACAATGAGCAGTTCTTC.

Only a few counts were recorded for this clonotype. CDR3 sequence reads: CASSRTSGRDEQFF. DNA for the CDR3: TGTGCCAGCTCGCGTACTAGCGGGAGGGATGAGCAGTTCTTC. The chain joins TRBV28 to TRBJ2-5, with 13 bases fitting TRBD2. Matching the DNA end better, TRBJ2-1 makes the J call doubtful. This CDR3 is built from 14 residues. Germline CDR1 reads MDHEN; CDR2 reads SYDVKM.

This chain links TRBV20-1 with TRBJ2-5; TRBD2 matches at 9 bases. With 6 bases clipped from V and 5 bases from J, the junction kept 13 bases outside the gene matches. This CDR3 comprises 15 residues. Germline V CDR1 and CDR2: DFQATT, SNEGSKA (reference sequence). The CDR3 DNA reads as TGCAGTGCCAATCGAGTGGCGGGGGGGCCGGAGACCCAGTACTTC. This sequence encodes CSANRVAGGPETQYF.

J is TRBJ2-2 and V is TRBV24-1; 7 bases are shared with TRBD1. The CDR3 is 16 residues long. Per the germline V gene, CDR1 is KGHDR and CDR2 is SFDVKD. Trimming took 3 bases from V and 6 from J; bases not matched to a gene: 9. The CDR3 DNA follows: TGTGCCACCAGTGATCCGACAGGGCGGAGTCCCGGGGAGCTGTTTTTT. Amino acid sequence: CATSDPTGRSPGELFF.

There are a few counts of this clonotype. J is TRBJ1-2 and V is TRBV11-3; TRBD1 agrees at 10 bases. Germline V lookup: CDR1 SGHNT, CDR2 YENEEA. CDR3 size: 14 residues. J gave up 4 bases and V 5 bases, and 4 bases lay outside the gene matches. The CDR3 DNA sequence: TGTGCCAGCAGCCGACAGGGGGCTATCTATGGCTACACCTTC. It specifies CASSRQGAIYGYTF. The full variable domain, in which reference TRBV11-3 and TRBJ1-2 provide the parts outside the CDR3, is EAGVVQSPRYKIIEKKQPVAFWCNPISGHNTLYWYLQNLGQGPELLIRYENEEAVDDSQLPKDRFSAERLKGVDSTLKIQPAELGDSAVYLCASSRQGAIYGYTFGSGTRLTVV.

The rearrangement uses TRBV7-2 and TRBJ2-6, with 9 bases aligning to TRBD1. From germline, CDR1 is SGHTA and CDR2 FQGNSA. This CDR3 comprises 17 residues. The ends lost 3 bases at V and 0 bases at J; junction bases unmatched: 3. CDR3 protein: CASSLSTGGSGANVLTF. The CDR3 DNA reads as TGTGCCAGCAGCTTGTCGACAGGGGGCTCTGGGGCCAACGTCCTGACTTTC.

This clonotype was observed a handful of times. CDR3 protein: CASSLRGQGTGEQYF. The CDR3 nucleotides are TGTGCCAGCAGTCTCCGGGGACAGGGGACGGGGGAGCAGTACTTC. The chain is built from TRBV27 and TRBJ2-7; 10 nucleotides line up with TRBD1. Unmatched junction bases numbered 11, after V lost 5 bases and J lost 7 bases. CDR1 and CDR2 from the germline V gene are MNHEY and SMNVEV (reference sequence). CDR3 length equals 15 residues.

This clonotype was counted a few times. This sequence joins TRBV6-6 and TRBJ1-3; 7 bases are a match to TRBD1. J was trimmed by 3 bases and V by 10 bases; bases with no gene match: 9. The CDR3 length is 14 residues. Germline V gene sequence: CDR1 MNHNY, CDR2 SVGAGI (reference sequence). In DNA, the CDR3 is TGTGCCACCGTACGACAGGGATTTGGAAACACCATATATTTT. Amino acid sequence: CATVRQGFGNTIYF.

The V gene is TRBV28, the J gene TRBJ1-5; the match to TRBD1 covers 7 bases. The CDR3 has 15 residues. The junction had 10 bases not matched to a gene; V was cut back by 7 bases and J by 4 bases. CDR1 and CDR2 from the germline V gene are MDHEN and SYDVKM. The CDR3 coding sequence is TGTGCCAGCACTACCCGGGACAGTAATAATCAGCCCCAGCATTTT. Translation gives CASTTRDSNNQPQHF.

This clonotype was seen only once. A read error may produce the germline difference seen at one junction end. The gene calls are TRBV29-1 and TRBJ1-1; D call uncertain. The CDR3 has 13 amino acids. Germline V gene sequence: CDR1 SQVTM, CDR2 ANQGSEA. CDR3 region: CSVKWAMNTEVFF. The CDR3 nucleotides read TGCAGCGTTAAATGGGCCATGAACACTGAAGTTTTCTTT.

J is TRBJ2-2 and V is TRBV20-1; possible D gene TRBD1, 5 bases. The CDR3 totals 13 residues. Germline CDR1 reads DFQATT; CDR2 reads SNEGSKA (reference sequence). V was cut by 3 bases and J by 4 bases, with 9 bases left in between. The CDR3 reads CSARPGSTGELFF. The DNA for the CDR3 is TGCAGTGCTAGGCCAGGGTCCACCGGGGAGCTGTTTTTT.

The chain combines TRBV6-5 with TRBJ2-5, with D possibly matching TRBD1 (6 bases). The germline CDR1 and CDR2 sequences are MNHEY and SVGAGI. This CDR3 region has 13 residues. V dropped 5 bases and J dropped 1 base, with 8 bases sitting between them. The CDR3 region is CASSTTGQETQYF. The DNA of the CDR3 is TGTGCCAGCAGTACGACAGGCCAAGAGACCCAGTACTTC.

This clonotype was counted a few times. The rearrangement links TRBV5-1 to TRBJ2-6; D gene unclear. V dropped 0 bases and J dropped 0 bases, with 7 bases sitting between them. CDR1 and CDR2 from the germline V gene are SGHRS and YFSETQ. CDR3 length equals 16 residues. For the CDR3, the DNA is TGCGCCAGCAGCTTGGCATCGGGCTCTGGGGCCAACGTCCTGACTTTC. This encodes CASSLASGSGANVLTF. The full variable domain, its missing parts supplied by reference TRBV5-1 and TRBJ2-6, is KAGVTQTPRYLIKTRGQQVTLSCSPISGHRSVSWYQQTPGQGLQFLFEYFSETQRNKGNFPGRFSGRQFSNSRSEMNVSTLELGDSALYLCASSLASGSGANVLTFGAGSRLTVL.

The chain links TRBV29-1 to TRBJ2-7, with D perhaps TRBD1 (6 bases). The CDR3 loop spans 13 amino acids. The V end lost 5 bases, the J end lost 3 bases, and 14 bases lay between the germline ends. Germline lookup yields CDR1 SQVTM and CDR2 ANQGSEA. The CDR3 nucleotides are TGCAGCGTTAGGGACAATCTTCGCTACGAGCAGTACTTC. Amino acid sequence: CSVRDNLRYEQYF.

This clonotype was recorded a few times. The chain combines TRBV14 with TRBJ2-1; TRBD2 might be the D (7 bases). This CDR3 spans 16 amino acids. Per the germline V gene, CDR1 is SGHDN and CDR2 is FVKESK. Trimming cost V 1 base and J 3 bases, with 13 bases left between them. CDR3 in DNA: TGTGCCAGCAGCCAAGTACCGGGGGGCGTCTACAATGAGCAGTTCTTC. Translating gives CASSQVPGGVYNEQFF.

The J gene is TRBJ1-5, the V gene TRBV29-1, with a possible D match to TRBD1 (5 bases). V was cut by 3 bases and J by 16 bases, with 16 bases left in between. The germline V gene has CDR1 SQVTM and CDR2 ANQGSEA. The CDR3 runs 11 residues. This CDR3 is CSVEGDGDVHF. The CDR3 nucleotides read TGCAGCGTTGAGGGGGACGGAGACGTACATTTT.

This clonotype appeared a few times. In nucleotides, the CDR3 is TGTGCCAGCCTACAGACAGGTTATAGTCAGCCCCAGCATTTT. It translates to CASLQTGYSQPQHF. The V call is TRBV28, the J call TRBJ1-5; a weak D match, TRBD1 (6 bases). Germline V lookup: CDR1 MDHEN, CDR2 SYDVKM. The CDR3 totals 14 residues. V lost 8 bases, J lost 6 bases, and 17 bases lay in between.

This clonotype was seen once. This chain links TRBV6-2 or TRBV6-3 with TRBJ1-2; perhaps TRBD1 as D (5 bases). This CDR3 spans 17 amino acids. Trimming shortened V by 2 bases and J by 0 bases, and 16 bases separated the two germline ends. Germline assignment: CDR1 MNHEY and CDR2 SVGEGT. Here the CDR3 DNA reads TGTGCCAGCAGTTACGGTCCGGGACGGATCGCTAACTATGGCTACACCTTC. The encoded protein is CASSYGPGRIANYGYTF.

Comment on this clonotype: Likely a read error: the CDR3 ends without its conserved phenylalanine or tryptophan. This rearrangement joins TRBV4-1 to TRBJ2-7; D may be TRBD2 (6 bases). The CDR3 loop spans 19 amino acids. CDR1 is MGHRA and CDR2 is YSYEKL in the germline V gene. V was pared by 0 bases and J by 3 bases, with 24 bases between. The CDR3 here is CASSQDEDGRELPLYEQYL. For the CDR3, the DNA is TGCGCCAGCAGCCAAGATGAAGATGGACGGGAGCTCCCTCTCTACGAGCAGTACCTC.